The 2 T cell receptor beta chains below were found in one sample sequenced in a study of shared clonotypes between healthy human individuals. The method was immunoSEQ multiplex PCR; TCRdb's version includes in-frame clones alone and lacks a portion of them. This sample yields over 850,000 clones, of which 78% are seen a single time; more than 0.45% belongs to the top ten. Material: memory CD4+ T cells from PBMCs. The subset: CD45RA-negative fraction. Every receptor here comes from a man younger than 35 in good health. Some clones in this sample may be carry-over from other donors' samples.

This rearrangement joins TRBV28 to TRBJ2-3; TRBD2 matches 8 bases. The CDR3 is made up of 15 amino acids. Germline V gives CDR1 MDHEN, CDR2 SYDVKM. V lost 2 bases, J lost 6 bases, and 7 bases stayed unmatched. CDR3 nucleotide sequence: TGTGCCAGCAGTTTAGGACTAGCCCCGGGTGATACGCAGTATTTT. It encodes CASSLGLAPGDTQYF.

Only a few counts were recorded for this clone. DNA of the CDR3: TGTGCCAGTAGTATAGCAGGGACCATGAACACTGAAGCTTTCTTT. Its translation is CASSIAGTMNTEAFF. V gene TRBV19 combines with J gene TRBJ1-1; tentative D call: TRBD1 (5 bases). V was cut by 1 base and J by 0 bases, with 9 bases left in between. The CDR3 totals 15 residues. Germline CDR1 and CDR2: LNHDA and SQIVND (reference sequence).